The following is a TCR beta chain sequence with its context. This record belongs to a study of blood T cell repertoires in COVID-19. Sequencing used immunoSEQ multiplex PCR; TCRdb keeps in-frame clones, though not all of them. The table lists 450,000 to 500,000 clones, approximately 91% of them singletons. The CDR3 sequence is 13 residues long. V was trimmed by 4 bases and J by 5 bases, leaving 8 bases between them. Germline V gene lookup returns CDR1 SNHLY and CDR2 FYNNEI. V and J are TRBV2 and TRBJ1-4; D is unresolved. Sequences were obtained from PBMCs or T cells enriched from blood (not recorded which). The source of this sequence is a woman in her fifties or sixties who had recovered from COVID-19. CDR3 sequence (DNA): TGTGCCAGCAGTGCCCAGGCAAATGAAAAACTGTTTTTT. Its protein product is CASSAQANEKLFF. The variable domain in full, with the rest retrieved from reference TRBV2 and TRBJ1-4, is EPEVTQTPSHQVTQMGQEVILRCVPISNHLYFYWYRQILGQKVEFLVSFYNNEISEKSEIFDDQFSVERPDGSNFTLKIRSTKLEDSAMYFCASSAQANEKLFFGSGTQLSVL.